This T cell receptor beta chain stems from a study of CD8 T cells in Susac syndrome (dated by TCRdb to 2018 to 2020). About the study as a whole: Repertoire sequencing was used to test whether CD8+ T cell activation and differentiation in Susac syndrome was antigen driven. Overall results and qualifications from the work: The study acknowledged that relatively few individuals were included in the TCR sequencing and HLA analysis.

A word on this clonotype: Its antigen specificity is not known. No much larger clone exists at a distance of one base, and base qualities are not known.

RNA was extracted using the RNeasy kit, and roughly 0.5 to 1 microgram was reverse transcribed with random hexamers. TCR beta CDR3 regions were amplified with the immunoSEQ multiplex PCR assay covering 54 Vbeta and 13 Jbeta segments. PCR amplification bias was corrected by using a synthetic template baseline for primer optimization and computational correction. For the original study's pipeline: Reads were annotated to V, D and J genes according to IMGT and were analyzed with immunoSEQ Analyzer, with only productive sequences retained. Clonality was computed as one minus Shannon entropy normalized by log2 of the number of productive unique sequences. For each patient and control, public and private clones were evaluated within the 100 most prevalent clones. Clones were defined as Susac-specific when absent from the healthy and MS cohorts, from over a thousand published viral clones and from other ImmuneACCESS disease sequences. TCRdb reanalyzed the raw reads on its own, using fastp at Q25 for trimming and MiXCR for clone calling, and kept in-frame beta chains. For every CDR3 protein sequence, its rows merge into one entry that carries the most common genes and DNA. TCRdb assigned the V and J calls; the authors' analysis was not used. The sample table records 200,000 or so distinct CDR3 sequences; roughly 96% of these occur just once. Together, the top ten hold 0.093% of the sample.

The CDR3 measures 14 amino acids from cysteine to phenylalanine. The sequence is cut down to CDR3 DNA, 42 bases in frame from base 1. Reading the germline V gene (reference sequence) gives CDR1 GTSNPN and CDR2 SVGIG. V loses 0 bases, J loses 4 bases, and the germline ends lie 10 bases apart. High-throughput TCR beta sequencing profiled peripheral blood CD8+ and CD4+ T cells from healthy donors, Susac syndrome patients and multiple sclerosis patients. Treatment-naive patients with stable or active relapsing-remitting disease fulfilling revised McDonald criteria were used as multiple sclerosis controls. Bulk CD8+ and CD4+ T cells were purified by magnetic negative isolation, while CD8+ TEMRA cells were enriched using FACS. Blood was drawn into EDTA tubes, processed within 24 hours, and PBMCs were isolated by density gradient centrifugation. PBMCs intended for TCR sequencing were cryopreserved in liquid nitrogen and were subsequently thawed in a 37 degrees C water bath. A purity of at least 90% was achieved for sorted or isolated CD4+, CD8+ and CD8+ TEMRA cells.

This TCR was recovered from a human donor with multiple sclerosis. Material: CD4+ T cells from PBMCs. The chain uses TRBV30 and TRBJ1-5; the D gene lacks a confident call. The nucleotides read TGTGCCTGGAGTGTCGGACGGTTGAATCAGCCCCAGCATTTT. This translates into CAWSVGRLNQPQHF.